The entry that follows covers one T cell receptor beta chain sequence. Its antigen is still unknown. Primers for the PCR totalled 60 Vbeta and 13 Jbeta. Only in-frame clones appear in the TCRdb table, and some are missing; sequencing was by immunoSEQ multiplex PCR. This sample has 170,000 or so clones, with 80% found just once. From germline, CDR1 is MGHRA and CDR2 YSYEKL. J gave up 4 bases and V 6 bases, and 8 bases lay outside the gene matches. The CDR3 is 14 amino acids. This sample stems from a study of cytomegalovirus exposure and HLA in healthy donors. Overall study results and limits: Later genetic work tied a missense DCLRE1C variant to beta-chain V and J trimming. At a 0.05 false discovery rate, a later analysis found 18,000 or so TCR beta sequences to be associated with HLA alleles.

Input material: PBMCs. The gene calls are TRBV4-1 and TRBJ1-1, with 7 bases lining up with TRBD1. The TCR sequence derives from a man aged 30-40 years in good health and CMV-seropositive. The CDR3 bases are TGCGCCAGCAGTCTACGGACAGGTGGCACTGAAGCTTTCTTT. It codes for CASSLRTGGTEAFF.